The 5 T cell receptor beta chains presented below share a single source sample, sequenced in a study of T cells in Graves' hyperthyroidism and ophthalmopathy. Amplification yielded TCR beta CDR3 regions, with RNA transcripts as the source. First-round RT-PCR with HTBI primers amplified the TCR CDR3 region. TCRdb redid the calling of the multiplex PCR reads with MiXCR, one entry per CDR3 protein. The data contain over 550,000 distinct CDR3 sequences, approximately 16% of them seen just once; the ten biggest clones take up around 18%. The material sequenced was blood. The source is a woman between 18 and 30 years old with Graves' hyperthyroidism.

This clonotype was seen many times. The CDR3 protein is CASSGRTSGTGSLNEQFF. Written as DNA, the CDR3 is TGTGCCAGCAGCGGGAGGACTTCCGGGACAGGGTCACTCAATGAGCAGTTCTTC. V is TRBV7-9 and J is TRBJ2-1; 9 nucleotides line up with TRBD1. The CDR3 contains 18 residues. Germline V gives CDR1 SEHNR, CDR2 FQNEAQ (reference sequence). V lost 5 bases to trimming and J lost 6 bases; unmatched junction nucleotides: 17. Full variable domain (missing parts from reference TRBV7-9 and TRBJ2-1): DTGVSQNPRHKITKRGQNVTFRCDPISEHNRLYWYRQTLGQGPEFLTYFQNEAQLEKSRLLSDRFSAERPKGSFSTLEIQRTEQGDSAMYLCASSGRTSGTGSLNEQFFGPGTRLTVL.

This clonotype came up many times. The CDR3 loop reads CASLSTGTDIQYF. DNA for the CDR3: TGTGCCAGTCTCTCGACAGGAACGGACATTCAGTACTTC. This chain links TRBV13 with TRBJ2-4, with a possible D match to TRBD1 (6 bases). This CDR3 has 13 residues. Looked up from germline, CDR1 is PRHDT and CDR2 is FYEKMQ (reference sequence). V gave up 9 bases and J gave up 8 bases, with 17 bases separating them.

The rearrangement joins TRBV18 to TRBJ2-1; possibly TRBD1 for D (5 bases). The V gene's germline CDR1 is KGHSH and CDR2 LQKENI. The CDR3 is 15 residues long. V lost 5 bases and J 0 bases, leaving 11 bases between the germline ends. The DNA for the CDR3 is TGTGCCAGCTCAGCACAACAGGTCTCCTACAATGAGCAGTTCTTC. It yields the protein CASSAQQVSYNEQFF. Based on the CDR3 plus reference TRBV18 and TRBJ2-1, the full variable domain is NAGVMQNPRHLVRRRGQEARLRCSPMKGHSHVYWYRQLPEEGLKFMVYLQKENIIDESGMPKERFSAEFPKEGPSILRIQQVVRGDSAAYFCASSAQQVSYNEQFFGPGTRLTVL.

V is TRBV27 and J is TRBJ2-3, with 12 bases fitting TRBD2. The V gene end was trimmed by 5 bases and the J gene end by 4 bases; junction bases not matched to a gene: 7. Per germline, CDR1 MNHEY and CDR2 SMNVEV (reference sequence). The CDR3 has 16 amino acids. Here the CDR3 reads CASSASTSGRPDTQYF. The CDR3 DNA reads TGTGCCAGCAGTGCTTCGACTAGCGGGAGACCAGATACGCAGTATTTT.

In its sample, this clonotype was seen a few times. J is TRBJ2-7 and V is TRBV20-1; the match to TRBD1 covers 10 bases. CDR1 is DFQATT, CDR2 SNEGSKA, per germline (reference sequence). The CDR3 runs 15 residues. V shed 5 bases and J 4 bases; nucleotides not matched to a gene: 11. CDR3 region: CSAGPRQGAWYEQYF. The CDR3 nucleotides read TGCAGTGCTGGCCCTAGACAGGGGGCATGGTACGAGCAGTACTTC.